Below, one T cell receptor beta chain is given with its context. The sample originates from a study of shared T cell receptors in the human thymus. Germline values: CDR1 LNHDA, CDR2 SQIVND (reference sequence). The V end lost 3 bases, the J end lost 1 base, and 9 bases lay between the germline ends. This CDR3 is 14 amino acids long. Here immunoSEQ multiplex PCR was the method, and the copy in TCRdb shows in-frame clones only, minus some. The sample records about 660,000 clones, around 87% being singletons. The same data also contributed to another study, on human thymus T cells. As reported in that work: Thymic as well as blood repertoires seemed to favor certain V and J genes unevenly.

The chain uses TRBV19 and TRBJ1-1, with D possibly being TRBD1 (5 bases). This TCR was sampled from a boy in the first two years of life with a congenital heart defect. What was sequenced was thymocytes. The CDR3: CASSIQGSNTEAFF. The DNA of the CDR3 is TGTGCCAGTAGTATCCAGGGCTCGAACACTGAAGCTTTCTTT.